Each of the 10 T cell receptor beta chains below was sequenced from the same sample in a study of blood T cells in healthy people across ages. Through a sample-barcoded 5' primer and a J-beta primer mix, a second PCR was run for about 7 to 12 cycles. Via MiXCR, TCRdb re-called the 5' RACE reads, giving one row per CDR3 protein. The data hold over 950,000 distinct CDR3 sequences, with less than 45% observed a single time. The sample comprised blood. The origin of the receptors is a man aged 18 to 30 in good health.

This clonotype was recorded a few times. This chain joins TRBV6-6 and TRBJ2-7; a possible D gene is TRBD1 (7 bases). The V gene's germline CDR1 is MNHNY and CDR2 SVGAGI (reference sequence). The ends were cut back, 10 bases at V and 3 bases at J, with 13 bases in the middle. There are 12 residues in the CDR3. The CDR3 is CATRQGGYEQYF. The DNA for the CDR3 is TGTGCCACCCGACAGGGAGGCTACGAGCAGTACTTC.

Comment on this clonotype: A much larger clone differs by one base, so this may be a read error. The genes are TRBV12-3 or TRBV12-4 and TRBJ2-1, with D maybe TRBD1 (5 bases). This CDR3 is 14 amino acids long. Trimming cost V 5 bases and J 6 bases, with 14 bases left between them. The CDR3 DNA follows: TGTGCCAGCAGTGTAGGGGCCTTTTCCAATGAGCAGTTCTTC. Amino acid sequence: CASSVGAFSNEQFF.

This clonotype was seen a handful of times. The V gene is TRBV6-6, the J gene TRBJ2-5, with D possibly being TRBD2 (6 bases). The CDR3 is made up of 12 amino acids. Germline CDR1 reads MNHNY; CDR2 reads SVGAGI (reference sequence). With 7 bases removed from V and 3 bases from J, the gap between germline ends came to 9 bases. The CDR3 bases are TGTGCCAGCAAGGAGGGCGAAGAGACCCAGTACTTC. As protein: CASKEGEETQYF.

This clonotype was seen ten or more times. This sequence may be a read error, since a much larger clone differs from it by one base. The rearrangement links TRBV6-5 to TRBJ2-4; D might be TRBD2 (5 bases). Trimming stripped 2 bases from V and 2 bases from J, with 10 bases between. Germline lookup yields CDR1 MNHEY and CDR2 SVGAGI. The CDR3 consists of 15 residues. In nucleotides, the CDR3 is TGTGCCAGCAGTTACGCGAGAGGGTCCAAAAACATTCAGTACTTC. It translates to CASSYARGSKNIQYF.

The chain is built from TRBV27 and TRBJ1-4, with D unresolved. V gave up 4 bases and J gave up 1 base, with 10 bases separating them. Germline CDR1 is MNHEY and CDR2 is SMNVEV (reference sequence). The CDR3 consists of 15 residues. The CDR3 sequence: CASSYAGGTNEKLFF. Here the CDR3 DNA reads TGTGCCAGCAGTTACGCAGGAGGAACTAATGAAAAACTGTTTTTT.

The DNA for the CDR3 is TGTGCCAGCAGCGTAGACAGCCACTACACCTTC. Amino acid sequence: CASSVDSHYTF. J is TRBJ1-2 and V is TRBV9; no reliable D call. From germline, CDR1 is SGDLS and CDR2 YYNGEE. This CDR3 is built from 11 residues. V lost 0 bases, J lost 10 bases, and 7 bases lay in between. Drawing the rest from reference TRBV9 and TRBJ1-2, the complete variable domain is DSGVTQTPKHLITATGQRVTLRCSPRSGDLSVYWYQQSLDQGLQFLIQYYNGEERAKGNILERFSAQQFPDLHSELNLSSLELGDSALYFCASSVDSHYTFGSGTRLTVV.

This clonotype was seen only a few times. The rearrangement links TRBV4-2 to TRBJ2-1; 12 nucleotides match TRBD2. V gave up 3 bases and J gave up 1 base; unmatched junction bases: 4. This CDR3 spans 17 amino acids. CDR1 and CDR2 (germline): LGHNA, YNFKEQ. The DNA for the CDR3 is TGTGCCAGCAGCCAGGCTAGCGGGGGGGTTTCCTACAATGAGCAGTTCTTC. This sequence encodes CASSQASGGVSYNEQFF.

This clonotype was observed a handful of times. The chain is built from TRBV4-1 and TRBJ2-3, with D possibly matching TRBD2 (6 bases). CDR1 MGHRA and CDR2 YSYEKL come from the germline V gene. The V and J ends lost 4 bases and 6 bases respectively, with 14 bases between them. The CDR3 loop spans 14 amino acids. Here the CDR3 DNA reads TGCGCCAGCAGCCCACTGGGGGGTGTTGATACGCAGTATTTT. Protein product: CASSPLGGVDTQYF.

This clonotype showed up just a few times. The CDR3 loop is CASSLNSLTDTQYF. The CDR3 coding sequence is TGTGCCAGCAGCTTAAACAGTCTCACAGATACGCAGTATTTT. This chain joins TRBV7-2 and TRBJ2-3; no reliable D call. This CDR3 region has 14 residues. V lost 2 bases, J lost 2 bases, and 8 bases lay in between. CDR1 is SGHTA, CDR2 FQGNSA, per germline.

The chain employs TRBV4-2 and TRBJ2-7, with 8 bases lining up with TRBD2. The CDR3 spans 18 residues. CDR1 and CDR2 from the germline V gene are LGHNA and YNFKEQ. With 0 bases clipped from V and 1 base from J, the junction kept 11 bases outside the gene matches. The CDR3 is CASSQELAVLAASYEQYF. In DNA form, the CDR3 reads TGTGCCAGCAGCCAAGAGCTGGCGGTACTAGCGGCTTCCTACGAGCAGTACTTC.